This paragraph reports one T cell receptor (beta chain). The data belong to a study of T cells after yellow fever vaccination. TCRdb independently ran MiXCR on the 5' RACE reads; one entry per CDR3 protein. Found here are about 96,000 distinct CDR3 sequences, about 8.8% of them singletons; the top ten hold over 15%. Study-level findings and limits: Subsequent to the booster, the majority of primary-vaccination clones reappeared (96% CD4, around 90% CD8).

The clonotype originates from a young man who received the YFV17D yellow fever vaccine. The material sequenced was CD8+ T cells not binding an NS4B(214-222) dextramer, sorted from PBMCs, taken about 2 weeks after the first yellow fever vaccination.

Here the CDR3 DNA reads TGTGCCAGCAGCCAGGGGGAAACCGGGGAGCTGTTTTTT. Residues: CASSQGETGELFF. J is TRBJ2-2 and V is TRBV4-2; D may match TRBD1 or TRBD2 (5 bases each). This CDR3 comprises 13 residues. V lost 3 bases and J lost 5, with 7 bases in between. Germline loops: CDR1 LGHNA, CDR2 YNFKEQ.